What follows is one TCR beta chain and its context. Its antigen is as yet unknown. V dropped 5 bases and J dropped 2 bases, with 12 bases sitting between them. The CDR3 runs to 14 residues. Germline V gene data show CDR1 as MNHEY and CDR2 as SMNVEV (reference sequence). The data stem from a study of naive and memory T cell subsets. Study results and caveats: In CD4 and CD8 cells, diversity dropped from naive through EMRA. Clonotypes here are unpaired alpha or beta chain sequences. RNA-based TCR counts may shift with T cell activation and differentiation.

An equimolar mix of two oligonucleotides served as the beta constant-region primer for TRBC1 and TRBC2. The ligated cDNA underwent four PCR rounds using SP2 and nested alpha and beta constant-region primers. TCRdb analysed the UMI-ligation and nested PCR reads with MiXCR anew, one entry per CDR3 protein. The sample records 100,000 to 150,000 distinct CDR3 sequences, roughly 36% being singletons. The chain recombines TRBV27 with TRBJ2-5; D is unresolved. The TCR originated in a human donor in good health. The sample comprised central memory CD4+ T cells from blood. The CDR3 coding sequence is TGTGCCAGCAGTCTGCTAGTGGGGCAAGAGACCCAGTACTTC. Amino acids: CASSLLVGQETQYF.